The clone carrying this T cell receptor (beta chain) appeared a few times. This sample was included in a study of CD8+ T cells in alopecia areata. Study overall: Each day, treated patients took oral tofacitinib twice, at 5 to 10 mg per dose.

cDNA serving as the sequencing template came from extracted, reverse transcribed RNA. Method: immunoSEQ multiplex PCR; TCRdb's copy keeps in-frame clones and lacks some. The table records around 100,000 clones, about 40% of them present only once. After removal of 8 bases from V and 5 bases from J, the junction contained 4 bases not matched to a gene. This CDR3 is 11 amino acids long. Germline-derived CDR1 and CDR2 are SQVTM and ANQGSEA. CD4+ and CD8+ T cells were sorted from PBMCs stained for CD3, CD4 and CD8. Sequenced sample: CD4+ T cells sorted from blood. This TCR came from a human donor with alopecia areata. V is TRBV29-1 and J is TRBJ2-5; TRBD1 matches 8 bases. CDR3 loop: CSIQGAETQYF. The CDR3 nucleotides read TGCAGCATCCAGGGGGCCGAGACCCAGTACTTC.